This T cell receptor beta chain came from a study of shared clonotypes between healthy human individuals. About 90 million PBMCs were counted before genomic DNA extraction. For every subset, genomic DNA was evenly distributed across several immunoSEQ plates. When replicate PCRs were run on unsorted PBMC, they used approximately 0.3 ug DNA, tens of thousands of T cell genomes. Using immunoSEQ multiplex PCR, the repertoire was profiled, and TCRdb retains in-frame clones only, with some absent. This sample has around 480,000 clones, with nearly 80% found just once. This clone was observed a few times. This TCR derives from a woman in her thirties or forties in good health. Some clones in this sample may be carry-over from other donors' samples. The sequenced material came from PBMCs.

CDR3 in DNA: TGTGCCAGCAGCTTAGACCCTAGCGGGAGTACCTATGAGCAGTTCTTC. It is translated as CASSLDPSGSTYEQFF. The gene calls are TRBV7-2 and TRBJ2-1, with 10 nucleotides matching TRBD2. V lost 1 base to trimming and J lost 8 bases; unmatched junction nucleotides: 8. Germline-derived CDR1 and CDR2 are SGHTA and FQGNSA. CDR3 length: 16 amino acids.